This T cell receptor (beta chain) was recovered during a study of cytotoxic CD8 clonotypes in ibrutinib-treated CLL. Study results and limitations: Clonality showed a rise at ibrutinib response that reversed toward baseline at progression.

Points on this clone: Its matching antigen is unknown.

The V end was cut by 2 bases, the J end by 3 bases, with 14 bases between. CDR1 is SGDLS, CDR2 YYNGEE, per germline. The CDR3 is 15 amino acids. This table comes from immunoSEQ multiplex PCR, and its TCRdb copy is limited to in-frame clones, with some not included. The sample contains 150,000 or so clones, about 88% of which appear only once. This specimen consisted of PBMCs, obtained at disease progression, from a patient treated with ibrutinib. This sequence was found in a human donor with chronic lymphocytic leukemia. This chain connects TRBV9 to TRBJ1-1; D uncertain. The CDR3 nucleotides read TGTGCCAGCAGCGTTGGGATTAGGAAGGACACTGAAGCTTTCTTT. It specifies CASSVGIRKDTEAFF.